A selection of T cell receptor beta chains follows, all from one sample in a study of a mutant IDH1 vaccine in newly diagnosed glioma. Assay used: immunoSEQ multiplex PCR; TCRdb lists only in-frame clones, some missing. Here the sample spans fewer than 75,000 clones, 70% to 85% being singletons. Which antigens these TCRs recognize remains unknown. Sequencing used PBMCs, obtained from a glioma patient whose treatment included an IDH1 peptide vaccine. Source of these receptors: a woman in her 50s with glioma. Both conserved end residues are part of each CDR3. D genes are given only for firm matches. Clone size is shown for a subset of rows, as once, few, many or a class of expanded clone.

clone size	V gene	D gene	J gene	CDR3 protein	CDR3 DNA
-	TRBV9	TRBD2	TRBJ2-3	CASSAWEGSTDTQYF	TGTGCCAGCAGCGCCTGGGAGGGGAGCACAGATACGCAGTATTTT
-	TRBV6-6	-	TRBJ1-1	CASIGNTEAFF	TGTGCCAGCATAGGGAACACTGAAGCTTTCTTT
-	TRBV7-2	-	TRBJ1-1	CASSPWTALNTEAFF	TGTGCCAGCAGCCCATGGACAGCTTTGAACACTGAAGCTTTCTTT
once	TRBV28	-	TRBJ1-2	CASSLITGNYGYTF	TGTGCCAGCAGTTTAATCACAGGGAACTATGGCTACACCTTC
-	TRBV7-9	-	TRBJ1-2	CASSPSGTDFYGYTF	TGTGCCAGCAGCCCCTCCGGGACGGATTTCTATGGCTACACCTTC
-	TRBV5-6	-	TRBJ1-1	CASSLMDTEAFF	TGTGCCAGCAGCTTGATGGACACTGAAGCTTTCTTT
-	TRBV6-5	-	TRBJ1-3	CASRHSTASGNTIYF	TGTGCCAGCAGGCATTCGACTGCCTCTGGAAACACCATATATTTT
few	TRBV6-1	-	TRBJ2-5	CASSELGETQYF	TGTGCCAGCAGTGAATTGGGTGAGACCCAGTACTTC
-	TRBV4-1	-	TRBJ1-5	CASSQDRMQPQHF	TGCGCCAGCAGCCAAGACCGGATGCAGCCCCAGCATTTT
-	TRBV6-1	TRBD1	TRBJ2-4	CASSEEGQGAFVSKNIQYF	TGTGCCAGCAGTGAAGAAGGACAGGGGGCGTTTGTTTCCAAAAACATTCAGTACTTC
-	TRBV7-9	TRBD2	TRBJ2-7	CASSSGLAELYEQYF	TGTGCCAGCAGCTCGGGACTAGCGGAACTTTACGAGCAGTACTTC
-	TRBV7-3	-	TRBJ1-6	CASGSSSYNSPLHF	TGTGCCAGCGGCTCGAGCTCCTATAATTCACCCCTCCACTTT
-	TRBV29-1	TRBD1	TRBJ2-1	CSVGTGGFFNEQFF	TGCAGCGTGGGGACAGGGGGTTTTTTCAATGAGCAGTTCTTC
-	TRBV4-2	-	TRBJ2-2	CASSQYTGELFF	TGTGCCAGCAGCCAATACACCGGGGAGCTGTTTTTT
once	TRBV7-3	TRBD1	TRBJ2-6	CASSPDRALSGANVLTF	TGTGCCAGCAGCCCCGACAGGGCCCTCTCTGGGGCCAACGTCCTGACTTTC
-	TRBV7-9	-	TRBJ1-2	CASSLVLADYGYTF	TGTGCCAGCAGCTTAGTCCTGGCGGACTATGGCTACACCTTC
-	TRBV19	-	TRBJ1-3	CASSMTATGNTIYF	TGTGCCAGTAGTATGACAGCGACTGGAAACACCATATATTTT
-	TRBV12-5	-	TRBJ2-7	CASGESGYEQYF	TGTGCTAGTGGGGAATCAGGGTACGAGCAGTACTTC
-	TRBV7-8	TRBD2	TRBJ2-1	CASSLGVGSGVVDEQFF	TGTGCCAGCAGCTTAGGAGTGGGCAGCGGGGTGGTCGATGAGCAGTTCTTC
once	TRBV19	-	TRBJ1-5	CASSIGTGRGNQPQHF	TGTGCCAGTAGTATAGGAACCGGGAGGGGCAATCAGCCCCAGCATTTT
-	TRBV27	-	TRBJ1-2	CASSPLQGNYGYTF	TGTGCCAGCAGCCCCTTACAGGGCAACTATGGCTACACCTTC
-	TRBV25-1	TRBD1	TRBJ1-6	CASSGQGKGSPLHF	TGTGCCAGCAGTGGACAGGGGAAGGGGTCACCCCTCCACTTT
-	TRBV7-9	TRBD1	TRBJ2-5	CASTHIPGQGMETQYF	TGTGCCAGCACCCATATCCCGGGACAGGGGATGGAGACCCAGTACTTC
-	TRBV7-8	TRBD1	TRBJ1-1	CASRYYRDRGNTEAFF	TGTGCCAGCAGATATTACCGGGACAGGGGGAACACTGAAGCTTTCTTT
once	TRBV19	TRBD1	TRBJ1-5	CASRQGWGQPQHF	TGTGCCAGCCGACAGGGGTGGGGTCAGCCCCAGCATTTT
-	TRBV29-1	TRBD1	TRBJ1-3	CSARTGPGNTIYF	TGCAGCGCCCGGACAGGGCCTGGAAACACCATATATTTT